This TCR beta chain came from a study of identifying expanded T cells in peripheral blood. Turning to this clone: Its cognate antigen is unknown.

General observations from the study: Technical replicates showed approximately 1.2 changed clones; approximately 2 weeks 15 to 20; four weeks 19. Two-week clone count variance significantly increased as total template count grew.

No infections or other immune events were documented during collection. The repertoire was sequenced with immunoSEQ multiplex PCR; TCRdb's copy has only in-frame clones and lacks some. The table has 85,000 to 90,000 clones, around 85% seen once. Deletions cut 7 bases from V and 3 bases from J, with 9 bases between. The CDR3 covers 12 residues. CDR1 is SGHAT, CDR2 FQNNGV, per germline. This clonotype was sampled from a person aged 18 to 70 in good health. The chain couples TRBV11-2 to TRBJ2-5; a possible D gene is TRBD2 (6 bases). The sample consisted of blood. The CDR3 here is CASNGLKETQYF. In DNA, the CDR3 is TGTGCCAGCAACGGACTAAAAGAGACCCAGTACTTC.